This entry concerns a single TCR beta chain. The CDR3 spans 19 residues. CDR1 is SGHAT and CDR2 is FQDESV in the germline V gene (reference sequence). The data were taken from a study of monozygotic twins with inflammatory bowel disease. Template switching appended UMIs that held a 6-nucleotide sample barcode. Two nested PCRs, around 16 and 10 cycles, amplified TCRalpha and TCRbeta cDNA. One entry per CDR3 protein, without DNA, is what TCRdb gives after re-calling the 5' RACE reads. Its listing shows about 200,000 distinct CDR3 sequences. RNA in its total form was extracted from whole blood, and T cells were not sorted.

The receptor's source is a human donor with ulcerative colitis or Crohn's disease, or a healthy co-twin of an affected twin (not recorded which). The chain combines TRBV11-1 with TRBJ2-7; absent DNA, TCRdb's TRBD2 call cannot be checked. Sequencing was performed on blood. The CDR3 loop is CASSLAFLPLAGDTNEQYF.